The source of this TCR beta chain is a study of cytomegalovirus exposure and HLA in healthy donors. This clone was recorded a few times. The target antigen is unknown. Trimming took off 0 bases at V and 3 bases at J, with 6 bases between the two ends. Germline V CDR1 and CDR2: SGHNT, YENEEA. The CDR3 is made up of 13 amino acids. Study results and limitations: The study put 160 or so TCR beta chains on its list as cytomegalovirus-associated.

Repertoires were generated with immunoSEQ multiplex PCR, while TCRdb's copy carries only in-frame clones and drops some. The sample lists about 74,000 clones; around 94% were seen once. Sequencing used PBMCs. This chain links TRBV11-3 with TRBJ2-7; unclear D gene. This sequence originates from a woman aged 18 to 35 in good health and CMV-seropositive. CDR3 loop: CASSLERDYEQYF. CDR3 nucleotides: TGTGCCAGCAGCTTAGAGAGAGACTACGAGCAGTACTTC.